This T cell receptor beta chain was found in a study of blood T cell repertoires in COVID-19. Across the whole study: Sites across the United States, Italy and Spain contributed samples from acute and convalescent COVID-19. PBMCs, B-cell-depleted T cells, or T cells provided the cDNA or gDNA that made up the material.

The V gene's germline CDR1 is SGHNT and CDR2 YENEEA. Trimming stripped 0 bases from V and 4 bases from J, with 14 bases between. This CDR3 has 16 residues. Original data processing: From reference gene primer amplification, estimates of nucleated cell counts were derived. Assay: immunoSEQ multiplex PCR; the TCRdb copy retains only in-frame clones and omits some. V and J calls and clone size are as listed in that table; D and trimming were resolved from the DNA. The sample has about 180,000 clones, 80% to 90% seen once. Sequenced: peripheral blood. The origin of this receptor is a human donor with active or convalescent COVID-19. The donor label of this sample is uncertain. V gene TRBV11-3 combines with J gene TRBJ2-3, with a weak D call TRBD2 (5 bases). The CDR3: CASSLDLGLRADTQYF. The CDR3 DNA is TGTGCCAGCAGCTTAGACTTGGGCCTGAGGGCAGATACGCAGTATTTT.